This TCR beta chain was sequenced in a study of blood T cell repertoires in COVID-19. Study as a whole: Spain, Italy and the United States supplied samples that represented acute and convalescent COVID-19. From T cells, B-cell-depleted T cells, or PBMCs came the material, which was cDNA or gDNA.

Original processing methods: Quantification of nucleated cells was approximated via reference gene primer amplification. The protocol was immunoSEQ multiplex PCR, while the TCRdb copy is restricted to in-frame clones and leaves out a portion. That table is the source of V, J and clone size, and D and trimming were worked out from the DNA. The data show about 64,000 clones, with around 90% seen just once and less than 9.5% held by the top ten. The J segment lost 4 bases and the V segment lost 0 bases, leaving 7 bases of the junction unmatched. The CDR3 has 17 amino acids. CDR1 is SGDLS and CDR2 is YYNGEE in the germline V gene.

Material: peripheral blood. This receptor was obtained from a woman older than 75 with active COVID-19. This chain connects TRBV9 to TRBJ2-5, with TRBD2 matching 12 bases. The CDR3 protein is CASSVDPSGGDGETQYF. DNA of the CDR3: TGTGCCAGCAGCGTAGATCCTAGCGGGGGGGATGGAGAGACCCAGTACTTC. Supplemented by reference TRBV9 and TRBJ2-5, the full variable domain reads DSGVTQTPKHLITATGQRVTLRCSPRSGDLSVYWYQQSLDQGLQFLIQYYNGEERAKGNILERFSAQQFPDLHSELNLSSLELGDSALYFCASSVDPSGGDGETQYFGPGTRLLVL.